These T cell receptor beta chains were read from a single sample in a study of blood T cell repertoires in COVID-19. Only in-frame clones appear in the TCRdb table, and some are missing; sequencing was by immunoSEQ multiplex PCR. The data hold 230,000 or so clones, with approximately 89% observed a single time. Sequencing used PBMCs or T cells enriched from blood (not recorded which). These receptors came from a woman aged 40-49 years with acute COVID-19. Each CDR3 is given with its conserved first and last residue. The D gene is left open where the match is weak. Expanded clones get a size class; other rows say once, few or many, or leave the size out.

TRBJ1-4,.,.,TRBV20-1,TGCAGTGCTAGTCCGGGTCCTAATGAAAAACTGTTTTTT,CSASPGPNEKLFF
TRBJ2-1,TRBD2,.,TRBV4-1,TGCGCCAGCAGCCAGGATAGCGGGGGATTCCCGTTCAATGAGCAGTTCTTC,CASSQDSGGFPFNEQFF
TRBJ1-2,.,.,TRBV2,TGTGCCAGCAGTGTTCAACAGTTCTATGGCTACACCTTC,CASSVQQFYGYTF
TRBJ2-5,.,.,TRBV3-1/TRBV3-2,TGTGCCAGCAGCCTGGGGGCAGCCCAAGAGACCCAGTACTTC,CASSLGAAQETQYF
TRBJ1-1,TRBD1,.,TRBV6-5,TGTGCCAGCAGTTACGGATCCGGGACAGGTGTTCAAGCTTTCTTT,CASSYGSGTGVQAFF
TRBJ2-4,.,.,TRBV18,TGTGCCAGCTCACTGGGGGGGGCGGCGAACATTCAGTACTTC,CASSLGGAANIQYF
TRBJ2-5,.,.,TRBV4-1,TGCGCCAGCAGCCCCAGCCCAAGCGGAGGGCCCCGGCTGGAGACCCAGTACTTC,CASSPSPSGGPRLETQYF
TRBJ1-4,.,.,TRBV2,TGTGCCAGCAGTGAATGGGGAGTAGAGGGTGAAAAACTGTTTTTT,CASSEWGVEGEKLFF
TRBJ1-2,TRBD1,.,TRBV29-1,TGCAGCGTTGCTCTGGCAGGGGGTAACGACTATGGCTACACCTTC,CSVALAGGNDYGYTF
TRBJ2-3,TRBD2,many,TRBV5-6,TGTGCCAGCAGCAGGCGGACTAGCGGGGTCGGGACAGATACGCAGTATTTT,CASSRRTSGVGTDTQYF
TRBJ1-2,.,.,TRBV12-3/TRBV12-4,TGTGCCAGCAGTCACAGAGATGGCTACACCTTC,CASSHRDGYTF
TRBJ1-5,TRBD1,.,TRBV2,TGTGCCAGCAGCCCGGGACAGGGTACCTATCAGCCCCAGCATTTT,CASSPGQGTYQPQHF
TRBJ2-4,TRBD1,.,TRBV11-3,TGTGCCAGCAGCTTAGGGGACAGGGGTCAGTACTTC,CASSLGDRGQYF
TRBJ1-4,.,.,TRBV4-3,TGCGCCAGCAGCCAAAGAAGTACGGGACAACCTAATGAAAAACTGTTTTTT,CASSQRSTGQPNEKLFF
TRBJ1-2,TRBD1,once,TRBV19,TGTGCCAGTAGTAAACCGGGACAGCCCTATGGCTACACCTTC,CASSKPGQPYGYTF
TRBJ1-5,TRBD1,.,TRBV2,TGTGCCAGCAGCTACGACAGGGTAGGGCAGCCCCAGCATTTT,CASSYDRVGQPQHF
TRBJ2-2,.,.,TRBV3-1/TRBV3-2,TGTGCCAGCAGTTATAGAGTCGCCAGGGGCGCGCCGAACACCGGGGAGCTGTTTTTT,CASSYRVARGAPNTGELFF
TRBJ2-2,.,.,TRBV7-6,TGTGCCAGCAGCTTAGTTCGTAGCACCGGGGAGCTGTTTTTT,CASSLVRSTGELFF
TRBJ1-1,.,.,TRBV5-1,TGCGCCAGCAGCTGGGATCACATAGGGGGAACTGAAGCTTTCTTT,CASSWDHIGGTEAFF
TRBJ2-1,TRBD2,.,TRBV3-1/TRBV3-2,TGTGCCAGCAGCCAAGTAGCGGGAGGGAACAATGAGCAGTTCTTC,CASSQVAGGNNEQFF
TRBJ2-7,.,.,TRBV10-3,TGTGCCATCAGTGATGACAGTTACGAGCAGTACTTC,CAISDDSYEQYF
TRBJ2-5,TRBD2,.,TRBV6-2/TRBV6-3,TGTGCCAGCAGTCGGGGGACTAGCGGGGGACAAGAGACCCAGTACTTC,CASSRGTSGGQETQYF
TRBJ1-5,TRBD1,.,TRBV10-2,TGCGCCAGCAGTGAGGGACAGGGGATTGGACAGCCCCAGCATTTT,CASSEGQGIGQPQHF
TRBJ2-7,TRBD2,.,TRBV6-2/TRBV6-3,TGTGCCAGCAGTCAAGGGGAGGGTCCGTCCTACGAGCAGTACTTC,CASSQGEGPSYEQYF
TRBJ1-2,TRBD1,once,TRBV24-1,TGTGCCACCAGTGATTGGGACAGCGACTATGGCTACACCTTC,CATSDWDSDYGYTF
TRBJ2-5,.,few,TRBV5-1,TGCGCCAGCAGCCCAGACAGACAAGAGACCCAGTACTTC,CASSPDRQETQYF